The present T cell receptor (beta chain) was sequenced within a study of blood T cell repertoires in COVID-19. Study summary: Sample material is recorded as cDNA or gDNA derived from T cells, B-cell-depleted T cells, or PBMCs.

This clone appeared a few times. Germline CDR1 SGHVS, CDR2 FQNEAQ. This CDR3 is built from 14 residues. With 1 base clipped from V and 7 bases from J, the junction kept 4 bases outside the gene matches. Data came from immunoSEQ multiplex PCR; TCRdb stores just in-frame clones and leaves some out. The top ten clones hold about 2.7% of a sample with 280,000 or so clones, 85% of them seen once. Recruitment covered about two dozen US areas and drew participants whose ages spanned roughly 18 to 100 years. Participants were placed into cohorts based on the clinical history they reported. The material sequenced was PBMCs or T cells enriched from blood (not recorded which). The chain employs TRBV7-8 and TRBJ2-1; 7 bases agree with TRBD1. This clonotype was sampled from a woman aged 45-65 years who had recovered from COVID-19. In DNA form, the CDR3 reads TGTGCCAGCAGCTTAGGGACAGGCTCAAATGAGCAGTTCTTC. Translated, it gives CASSLGTGSNEQFF.